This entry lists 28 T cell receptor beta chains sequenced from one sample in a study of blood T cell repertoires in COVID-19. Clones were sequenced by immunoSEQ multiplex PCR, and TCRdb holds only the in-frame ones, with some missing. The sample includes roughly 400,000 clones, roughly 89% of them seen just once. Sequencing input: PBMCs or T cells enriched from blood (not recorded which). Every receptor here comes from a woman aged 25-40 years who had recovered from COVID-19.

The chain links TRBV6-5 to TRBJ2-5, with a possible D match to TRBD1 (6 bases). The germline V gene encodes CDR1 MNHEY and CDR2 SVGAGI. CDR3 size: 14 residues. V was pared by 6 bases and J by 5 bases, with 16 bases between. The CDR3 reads CASRKKTGSETQYF. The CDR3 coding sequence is TGTGCCAGCAGAAAGAAAACAGGGTCCGAGACCCAGTACTTC.

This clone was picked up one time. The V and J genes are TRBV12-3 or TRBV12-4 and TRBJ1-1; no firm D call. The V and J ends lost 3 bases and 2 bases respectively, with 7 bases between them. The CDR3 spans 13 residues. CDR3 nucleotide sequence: TGTGCCAGCAGTTTTCTCGTCAACACTGAAGCTTTCTTT. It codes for CASSFLVNTEAFF.

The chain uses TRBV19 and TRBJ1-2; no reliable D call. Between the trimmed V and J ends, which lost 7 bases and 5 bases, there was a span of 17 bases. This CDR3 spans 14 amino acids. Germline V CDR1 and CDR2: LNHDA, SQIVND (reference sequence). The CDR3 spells CASTSRAPGYGYTF. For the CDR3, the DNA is TGTGCCAGTACCTCGAGGGCCCCTGGATATGGCTACACCTTC.

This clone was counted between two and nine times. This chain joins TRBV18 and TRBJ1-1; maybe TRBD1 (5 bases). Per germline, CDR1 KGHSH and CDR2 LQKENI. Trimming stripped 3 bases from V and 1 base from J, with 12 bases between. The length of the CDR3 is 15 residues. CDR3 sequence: CASSPLSDTNTEAFF. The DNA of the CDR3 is TGTGCCAGCTCACCCCTCTCGGACACGAACACTGAAGCTTTCTTT.

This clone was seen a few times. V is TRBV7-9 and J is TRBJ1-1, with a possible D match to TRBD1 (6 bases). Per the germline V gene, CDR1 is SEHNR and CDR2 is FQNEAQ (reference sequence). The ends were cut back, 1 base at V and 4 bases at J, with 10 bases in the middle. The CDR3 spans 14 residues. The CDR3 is CASSLVQGVTEAFF. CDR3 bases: TGTGCCAGCAGCTTAGTACAGGGCGTCACTGAAGCTTTCTTT.

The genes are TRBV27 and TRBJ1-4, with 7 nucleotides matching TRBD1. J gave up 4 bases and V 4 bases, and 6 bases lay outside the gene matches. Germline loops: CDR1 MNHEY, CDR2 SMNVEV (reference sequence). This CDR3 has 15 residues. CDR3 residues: CASSSYRGGNEKLFF. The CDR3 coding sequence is TGTGCCAGCAGTTCTTACAGGGGAGGTAATGAAAAACTGTTTTTT.

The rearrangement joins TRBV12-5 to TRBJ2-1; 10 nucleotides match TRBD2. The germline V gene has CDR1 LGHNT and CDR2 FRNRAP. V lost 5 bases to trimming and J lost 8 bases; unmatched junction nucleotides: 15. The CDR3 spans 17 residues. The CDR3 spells CASGPVASGSFLDEQFF. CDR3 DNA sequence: TGTGCTAGTGGTCCTGTAGCTAGCGGGAGTTTTCTCGATGAGCAGTTCTTC.

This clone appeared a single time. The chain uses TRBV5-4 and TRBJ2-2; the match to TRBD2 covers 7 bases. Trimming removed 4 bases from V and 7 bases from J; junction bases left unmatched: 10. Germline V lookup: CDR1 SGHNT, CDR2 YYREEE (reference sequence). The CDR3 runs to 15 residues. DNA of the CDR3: TGTGCCAGCAGCCTTCGGCGGGAGCTAAGCGGGGAGCTGTTTTTT. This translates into CASSLRRELSGELFF.

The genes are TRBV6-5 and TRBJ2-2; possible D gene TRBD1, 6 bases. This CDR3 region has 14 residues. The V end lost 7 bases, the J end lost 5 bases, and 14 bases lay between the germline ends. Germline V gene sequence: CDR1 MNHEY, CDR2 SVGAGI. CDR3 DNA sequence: TGTGCCAGCACCATTACAGGGCGTACCGGGGAGCTGTTTTTT. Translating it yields CASTITGRTGELFF.

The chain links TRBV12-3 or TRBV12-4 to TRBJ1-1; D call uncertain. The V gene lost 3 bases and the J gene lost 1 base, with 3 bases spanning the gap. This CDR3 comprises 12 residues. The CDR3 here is CASSFKNTEAFF. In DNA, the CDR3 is TGTGCCAGCAGTTTCAAGAACACTGAAGCTTTCTTT.

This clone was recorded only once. The CDR3 loop reads CAISYSPEETQYF. CDR3 sequence (DNA): TGTGCCATCTCCTACAGCCCAGAAGAGACCCAGTACTTC. The chain uses TRBV10-3 and TRBJ2-5, with D uncertain. This CDR3 contains 13 residues. Germline V lookup: CDR1 ENHRY, CDR2 SYGVKD. V was cut by 8 bases and J by 3 bases, with 13 bases left in between.

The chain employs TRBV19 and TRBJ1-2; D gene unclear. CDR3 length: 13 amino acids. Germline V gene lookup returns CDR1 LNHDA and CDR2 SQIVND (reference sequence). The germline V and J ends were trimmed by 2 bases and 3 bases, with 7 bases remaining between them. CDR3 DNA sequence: TGTGCCAGTAGTATACCCGGAGACTATGGCTACACCTTC. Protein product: CASSIPGDYGYTF.

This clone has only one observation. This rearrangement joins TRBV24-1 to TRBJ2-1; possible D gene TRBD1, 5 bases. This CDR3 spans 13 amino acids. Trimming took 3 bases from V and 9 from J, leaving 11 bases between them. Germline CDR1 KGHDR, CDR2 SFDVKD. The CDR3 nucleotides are TGTGCCACCAGTGATGCAGGGCCAGGTGAGCAGTTCTTC. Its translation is CATSDAGPGEQFF.

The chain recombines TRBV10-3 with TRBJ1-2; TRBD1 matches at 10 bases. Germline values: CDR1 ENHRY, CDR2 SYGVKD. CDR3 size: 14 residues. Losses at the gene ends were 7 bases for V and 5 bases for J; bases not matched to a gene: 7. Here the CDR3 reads CAIMETGGDYGYTF. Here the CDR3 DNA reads TGTGCCATCATGGAGACAGGGGGCGATTATGGCTACACCTTC.

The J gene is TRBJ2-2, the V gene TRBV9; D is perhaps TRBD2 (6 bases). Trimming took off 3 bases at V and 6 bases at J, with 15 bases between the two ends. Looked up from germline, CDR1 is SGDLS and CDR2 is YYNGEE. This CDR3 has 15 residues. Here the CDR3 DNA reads TGTGCCAGCAGCGCGGGACTGTACACCGCCGGGGAGCTGTTTTTT. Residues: CASSAGLYTAGELFF.

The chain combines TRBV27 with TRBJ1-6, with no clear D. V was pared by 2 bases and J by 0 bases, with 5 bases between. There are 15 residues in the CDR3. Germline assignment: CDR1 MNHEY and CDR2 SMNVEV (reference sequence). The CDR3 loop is CASSLMSSYNSPLHF. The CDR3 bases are TGTGCCAGCAGTTTAATGAGCTCCTATAATTCACCCCTCCACTTT.

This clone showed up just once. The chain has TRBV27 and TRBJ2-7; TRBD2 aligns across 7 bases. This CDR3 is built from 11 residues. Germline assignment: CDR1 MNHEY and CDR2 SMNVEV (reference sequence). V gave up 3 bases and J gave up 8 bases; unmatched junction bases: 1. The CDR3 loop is CASSLREKQYF. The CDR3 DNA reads TGTGCCAGCAGTTTGCGGGAGAAGCAGTACTTC.

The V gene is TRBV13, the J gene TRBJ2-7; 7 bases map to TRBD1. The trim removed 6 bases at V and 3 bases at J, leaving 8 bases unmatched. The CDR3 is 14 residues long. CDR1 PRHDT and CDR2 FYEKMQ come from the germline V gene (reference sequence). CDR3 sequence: CASSRTGQSYEQYF. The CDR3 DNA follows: TGTGCCAGCAGTCGAACGGGACAGAGCTACGAGCAGTACTTC.

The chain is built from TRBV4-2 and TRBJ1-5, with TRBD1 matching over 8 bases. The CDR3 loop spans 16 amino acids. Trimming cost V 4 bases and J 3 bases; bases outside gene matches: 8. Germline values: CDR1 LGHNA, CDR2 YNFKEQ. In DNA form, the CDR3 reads TGTGCCAGCAGCCCGGGGACAGGTCAGTACAATCAGCCCCAGCATTTT. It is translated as CASSPGTGQYNQPQHF.

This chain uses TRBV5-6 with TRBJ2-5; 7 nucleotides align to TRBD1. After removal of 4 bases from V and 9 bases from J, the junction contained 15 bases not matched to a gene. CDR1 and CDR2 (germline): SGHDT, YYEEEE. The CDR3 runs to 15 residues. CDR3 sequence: CASSRMDRLLWAQYF. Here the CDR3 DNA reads TGTGCCAGCAGCAGAATGGACAGGCTCCTATGGGCCCAGTACTTC.

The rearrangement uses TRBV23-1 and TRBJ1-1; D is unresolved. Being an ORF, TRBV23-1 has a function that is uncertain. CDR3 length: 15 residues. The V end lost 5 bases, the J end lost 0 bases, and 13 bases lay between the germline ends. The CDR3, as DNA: TGCGCCAGCAGTAGGAGAGGGCACATGAACACTGAAGCTTTCTTT. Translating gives CASSRRGHMNTEAFF.

The CDR3 protein is CASSTDYEQYF. In DNA, the CDR3 is TGTGCCTCCTCCACAGACTACGAGCAGTACTTC. The chain couples TRBV19 to TRBJ2-7; D call uncertain. V was clipped by 11 bases and J by 3 bases, with 11 bases between them. Germline CDR1 and CDR2: LNHDA and SQIVND (reference sequence). This CDR3 has 11 residues.

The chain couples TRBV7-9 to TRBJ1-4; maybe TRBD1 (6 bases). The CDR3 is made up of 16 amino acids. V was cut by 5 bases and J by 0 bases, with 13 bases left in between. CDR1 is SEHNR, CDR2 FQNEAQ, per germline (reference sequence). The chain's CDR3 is CASSGQIRATNEKLFF. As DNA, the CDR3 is TGTGCCAGCAGCGGACAGATACGTGCAACTAATGAAAAACTGTTTTTT.

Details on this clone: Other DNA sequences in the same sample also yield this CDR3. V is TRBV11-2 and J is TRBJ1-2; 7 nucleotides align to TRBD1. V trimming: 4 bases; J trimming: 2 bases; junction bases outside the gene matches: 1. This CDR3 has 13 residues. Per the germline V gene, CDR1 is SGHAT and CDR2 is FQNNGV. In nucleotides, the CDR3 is TGTGCCAGCAGCTCGGGACAGAACTATGGCTACACCTTC. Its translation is CASSSGQNYGYTF.

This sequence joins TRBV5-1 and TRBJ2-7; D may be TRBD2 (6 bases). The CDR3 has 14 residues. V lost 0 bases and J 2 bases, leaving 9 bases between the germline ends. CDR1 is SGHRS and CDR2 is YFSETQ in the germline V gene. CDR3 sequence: CASSLGGGTYEQYF. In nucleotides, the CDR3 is TGCGCCAGCAGCTTGGGTGGGGGGACCTACGAGCAGTACTTC. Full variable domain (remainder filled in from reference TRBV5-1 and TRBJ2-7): KAGVTQTPRYLIKTRGQQVTLSCSPISGHRSVSWYQQTPGQGLQFLFEYFSETQRNKGNFPGRFSGRQFSNSRSEMNVSTLELGDSALYLCASSLGGGTYEQYFGPGTRLTVT.

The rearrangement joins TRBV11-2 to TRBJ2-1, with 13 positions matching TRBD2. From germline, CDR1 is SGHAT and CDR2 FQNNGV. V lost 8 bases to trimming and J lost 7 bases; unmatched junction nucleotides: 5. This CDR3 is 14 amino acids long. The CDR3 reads CASRGLAGWNEQFF. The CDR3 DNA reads TGTGCCAGCCGGGGACTAGCGGGGTGGAATGAGCAGTTCTTC.

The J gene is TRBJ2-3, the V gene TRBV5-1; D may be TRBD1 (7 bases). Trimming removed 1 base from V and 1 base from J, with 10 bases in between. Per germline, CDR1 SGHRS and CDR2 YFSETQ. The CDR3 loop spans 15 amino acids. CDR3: CASSLRGTGTDTQYF. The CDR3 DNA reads TGCGCCAGCAGCTTGCGGGGGACAGGCACAGATACGCAGTATTTT.

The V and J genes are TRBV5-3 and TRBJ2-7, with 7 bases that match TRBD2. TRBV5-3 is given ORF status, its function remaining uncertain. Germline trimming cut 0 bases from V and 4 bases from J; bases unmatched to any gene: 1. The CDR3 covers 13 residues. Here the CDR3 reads CARSLASGYEQYF. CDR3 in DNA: TGTGCCAGAAGCTTGGCTAGCGGTTACGAGCAGTACTTC.